This TCR beta chain stems from a study of Ad26.COV2.S vaccination and SARS-CoV-2 variants. Study-wide background: Recipients of Ad26.COV2.S got it intramuscularly, once or twice 56 days apart. Study conclusions and caveats: Recipients of either vaccine or placebo displayed similar breadth of non-spike TCRs. There was reportedly substantial breadth in spike-specific CD8+ and CD4+ T cell responses after vaccination.

Regarding treatment: about 20 received Ad26.COV2.S at low or high dose, single or two shots; 5 received placebo; per-sample allocation not given. On day 63 after the first injection, vaccine and placebo recipients gave samples. The V and J ends lost 1 base and 1 base, in that order; junction bases with no gene match: 6. Germline V gives CDR1 MGHRA, CDR2 YSYEKL. The CDR3 totals 17 residues. This table comes from immunoSEQ multiplex PCR, and its TCRdb copy is limited to in-frame clones, with some not included. Here the sample spans 500,000 or so clones, approximately 92% being singletons. In the case of this clone: Its specificity is unknown.

The receptor comes from a person aged 18-65 years who received the Ad26.COV2.S COVID-19 vaccine or a placebo. The gene calls are TRBV4-1 and TRBJ2-4; 8 bases fit TRBD1. This specimen consisted of peripheral blood, obtained in a trial of Ad26.COV2.S vaccine versus placebo. The CDR3 bases are TGCGCCAGCAGCCAAGGGAACTCAGGGGGCGCCAAAAACATTCAGTACTTC. Translated: CASSQGNSGGAKNIQYF.